These 27 T cell receptor beta chains originate from one sample sequenced in a study of shared clonotypes between healthy human individuals (TCRdb year 2020). Library creation used the immunoSEQ multiplex PCR assay. The table comes from immuneACCESS by way of TCRdb, which keeps in-frame sequences with V and J called. Part of the clones is missing from these tables; in studies checked, under half for an unresolved V gene and the rest for unknown reasons. Counted in this sample were some 2,000,000 clones; under 97% of them appeared once. The ten largest account for less than 0.15% of the sample. What was sequenced was naive CD4+ T cells sorted from blood. According to the study, the label for this sample's cell subset or site signals: CD45RA+ positively selected. These receptors were obtained from a man aged 18 to 29 in good health.

This chain joins TRBV6-6 and TRBJ1-4; D is possibly TRBD1 (6 bases). V gave up 6 bases and J gave up 8 bases, with 13 bases separating them. The CDR3 contains 13 residues. The V gene's germline CDR1 is MNHNY and CDR2 SVGAGI (reference sequence). The CDR3 bases are TGTGCCAGCAGCAGGGGCGCGAAGGAAAAACTGTTTTTT. This codes for CASSRGAKEKLFF.

The chain links TRBV30 to TRBJ2-3; 11 bases line up with TRBD2. J was trimmed by 0 bases and V by 5 bases; bases with no gene match: 10. This CDR3 has 17 amino acids. Germline V CDR1 and CDR2: GTSNPN, SVGIG (reference sequence). The chain's CDR3 is CAWSIRRTSGSTDTQYF. The CDR3, as DNA: TGTGCCTGGTCAATAAGGAGGACTAGCGGGAGCACAGATACGCAGTATTTT.

This chain links TRBV11-2 with TRBJ2-5; TRBD1 matches at 8 bases. The CDR3 consists of 16 residues. Germline V CDR1 and CDR2: SGHAT, FQNNGV. The trim removed 5 bases at V and 5 bases at J, leaving 13 bases unmatched. The CDR3 protein is CASSQGAKAAQETQYF. As DNA, the CDR3 is TGTGCCAGCAGCCAGGGGGCGAAGGCGGCCCAGGAGACCCAGTACTTC.

This clone appeared a single time. The CDR3 sequence is CASSPGPQDIPYEQYF. CDR3 bases: TGCGCCAGCAGCCCCGGGCCCCAGGACATTCCGTACGAGCAGTACTTC. The rearrangement joins TRBV4-1 to TRBJ2-7; a possible D gene is TRBD1 (5 bases). This CDR3 region has 16 residues. The germline CDR1 and CDR2 sequences are MGHRA and YSYEKL. V shed 4 bases and J shed 4 bases, with 20 bases lying between them.

In this sample, this clone turned up once. The chain joins TRBV9 to TRBJ2-2, with D perhaps TRBD2 (6 bases). Trimming left V 6 bases short and J 1 base short, with 10 bases between. The CDR3 length is 14 residues. Per the germline V gene, CDR1 is SGDLS and CDR2 is YYNGEE. As DNA, the CDR3 is TGTGCCAGCAACCTGGGGGGGAACACCGGGGAGCTGTTTTTT. Translating it yields CASNLGGNTGELFF.

The rearrangement links TRBV5-4 to TRBJ2-5, with 7 positions matching TRBD1. The length of the CDR3 is 14 residues. The germline V gene encodes CDR1 SGHNT and CDR2 YYREEE (reference sequence). V gave up 0 bases and J gave up 4 bases; unmatched junction bases: 3. The DNA of the CDR3 is TGTGCCAGCAGCTTGGAAAGGGGGCCAGAGACCCAGTACTTC. It is translated as CASSLERGPETQYF.

The chain couples TRBV19 to TRBJ2-7; D possibly matches TRBD1 or TRBD2 (5 bases each). Germline V gives CDR1 LNHDA, CDR2 SQIVND (reference sequence). Trimming removed 3 bases at V and 5 bases at J, with 11 bases between. This CDR3 spans 13 amino acids. The CDR3 DNA is TGTGCCAGTAGTATGGTCGGGGCCCACGAGCAGTACTTC. The encoded protein is CASSMVGAHEQYF.

The chain recombines TRBV18 with TRBJ2-3, with TRBD2 matching 7 bases. The CDR3 contains 16 residues. The junction had 7 bases not matched to a gene; V was cut back by 3 bases and J by 1 base. Germline V gives CDR1 KGHSH, CDR2 LQKENI. The CDR3 region is CASSPPRLAGTDTQYF. DNA of the CDR3: TGTGCCAGCTCACCTCCTAGACTAGCCGGCACAGATACGCAGTATTTT.

A word on this clone: Distinct nucleotide sequences in the sample also encode this CDR3. In DNA, the CDR3 is TGTGCCAGCAGCCCCGGACTTAATGAAAAACTGTTTTTT. Translation gives CASSPGLNEKLFF. This sequence joins TRBV5-4 and TRBJ1-4; no clear D. Germline V gene data show CDR1 as SGHNT and CDR2 as YYREEE (reference sequence). The CDR3 loop spans 13 amino acids. V was shortened by 4 bases and J by 4 bases, with 8 bases between the two germline ends. Variable domain in full (rest from reference TRBV5-4 and TRBJ1-4): ETGVTQSPTHLIKTRGQQVTLRCSSQSGHNTVSWYQQALGQGPQFIFQYYREEENGRGNFPPRFSGLQFPNYSSELNVNALELDDSALYLCASSPGLNEKLFFGSGTQLSVL.

This sequence joins TRBV18 and TRBJ2-4; either TRBD1 or TRBD2 may fit D (5 bases each). CDR1 and CDR2 (germline): KGHSH, LQKENI. Trimming left V 3 bases short and J 8 bases short, with 11 bases between. This CDR3 is 13 amino acids long. CDR3 residues: CASSPRGVDIQYF. The CDR3 DNA is TGTGCCAGCTCACCTCGAGGGGTAGACATTCAGTACTTC.

The rearrangement joins TRBV29-1 to TRBJ2-3, with D perhaps matching TRBD2 (5 bases). Trimming left V 4 bases short and J 6 bases short, with 14 bases between. This CDR3 comprises 13 residues. Germline assignment: CDR1 SQVTM and CDR2 ANQGSEA. The CDR3 loop reads CSVASLTRDTQYF. The CDR3 bases are TGCAGCGTTGCTAGCCTGACACGTGATACGCAGTATTTT.

The rearrangement joins TRBV6-1 to TRBJ2-7; 8 bases match TRBD1. V shed 3 bases, J shed 3 bases, and the junction held 13 bases outside the gene matches. This CDR3 contains 17 residues. The germline gives CDR1 MNHNS, CDR2 SASEGT. Here the CDR3 reads CASSDRAGGAGGYEQYF. The CDR3, as DNA: TGTGCCAGCAGTGACCGGGCAGGGGGCGCAGGGGGCTACGAGCAGTACTTC.

The chain couples TRBV10-3 to TRBJ1-4; 8 positions match TRBD1. The CDR3 extends over 13 amino acids. Trimming removed 10 bases from V and 5 bases from J; junction bases left unmatched: 6. Germline loops: CDR1 ENHRY, CDR2 SYGVKD. The CDR3 DNA follows: TGTGCCACTCGGACAGGGAAAAATGAAAAACTGTTTTTT. It encodes CATRTGKNEKLFF.

The rearrangement uses TRBV2 and TRBJ2-7; TRBD2 matches at 10 bases. Unmatched junction bases numbered 11, after V lost 6 bases and J lost 3 bases. Germline CDR1 is SNHLY and CDR2 is FYNNEI. CDR3 size: 16 residues. CDR3 sequence reads: CASSAQGSGGFYEQYF. The CDR3 coding sequence is TGTGCCAGCAGCGCACAGGGTAGCGGGGGGTTCTACGAGCAGTACTTC.

The chain recombines TRBV30 with TRBJ2-2; 10 positions agree with TRBD1. The CDR3 spans 15 residues. Looked up from germline, CDR1 is GTSNPN and CDR2 is SVGIG (reference sequence). V was pared by 3 bases and J by 4 bases, with 5 bases of the junction left unmatched. CDR3 sequence (DNA): TGTGCCTGGAGAGCGACAGGGGGCGGCACCGGGGAGCTGTTTTTT. Its protein product is CAWRATGGGTGELFF.

This chain connects TRBV5-4 to TRBJ2-2; D might be TRBD1 (6 bases). The V gene's germline CDR1 is SGHNT and CDR2 YYREEE (reference sequence). Trimming took off 6 bases at V and 0 bases at J, with 9 bases between the two ends. This CDR3 comprises 14 residues. This chain's CDR3 is CASTGQSNTGELFF. The CDR3 nucleotides are TGTGCCAGCACAGGACAGTCGAACACCGGGGAGCTGTTTTTT.

The V gene is TRBV6-1, the J gene TRBJ1-2; D remains unclear. From germline, CDR1 is MNHNS and CDR2 SASEGT. The V and J ends lost 2 bases and 2 bases respectively, with 12 bases between them. The CDR3 is made up of 15 amino acids. This CDR3 is CASSENSIINYGYTF. CDR3 nucleotide sequence: TGTGCCAGCAGTGAAAACTCAATAATAAACTATGGCTACACCTTC.

This clone was observed a single time. The chain couples TRBV4-1 to TRBJ2-3; 7 bases map to TRBD2. The CDR3 runs to 17 residues. The junction had 12 bases not matched to a gene; V was cut back by 2 bases and J by 4 bases. Germline CDR1 MGHRA, CDR2 YSYEKL. The CDR3 nucleotides are TGCGCCAGCAGCCAACCGACCGGGACTAAGTTTTCAGATACGCAGTATTTT. Translated: CASSQPTGTKFSDTQYF.

This clone was seen a single time. The rearrangement uses TRBV7-8 and TRBJ1-5; D not resolved. This CDR3 region has 13 residues. Germline assignment: CDR1 SGHVS and CDR2 FQNEAQ. Trimming pared 2 bases from V and 6 bases from J, leaving 8 bases between. CDR3 coding DNA: TGTGCCAGCAGCTTAACGGAGGGTCAGCCCCAGCATTTT. Encoded protein: CASSLTEGQPQHF.

The chain has TRBV6-6 and TRBJ2-3; D is perhaps TRBD2 (5 bases). The length of the CDR3 is 15 residues. CDR1 is MNHNY, CDR2 SVGAGI, per germline (reference sequence). The ends were cut back, 6 bases at V and 1 base at J, with 14 bases in the middle. The CDR3 sequence is CASSRREPRTDTQYF. The DNA for the CDR3 is TGTGCCAGCAGCCGCCGGGAACCACGCACAGATACGCAGTATTTT.

V gene TRBV2 combines with J gene TRBJ2-7; perhaps D is TRBD1 or TRBD2 (5 bases each). The germline V gene encodes CDR1 SNHLY and CDR2 FYNNEI. The ends were cut back, 7 bases at V and 0 bases at J, with 10 bases in the middle. The CDR3 runs to 13 residues. The CDR3 DNA reads as TGTGCCAGCATCCGGGGCGTCTCCTACGAGCAGTACTTC. It yields the protein CASIRGVSYEQYF.

The sample holds one count of this clone. The chain has TRBV5-1 and TRBJ2-1; 8 positions agree with TRBD2. V lost 0 bases to trimming and J lost 0 bases; unmatched junction nucleotides: 5. Germline V gene sequence: CDR1 SGHRS, CDR2 YFSETQ. This CDR3 region has 17 residues. CDR3 nucleotide sequence: TGCGCCAGCAGCTTGGCGGGCAGCGGGAGCTCCTACAATGAGCAGTTCTTC. It codes for CASSLAGSGSSYNEQFF.

This chain links TRBV9 with TRBJ1-1, with D uncertain. Germline V gene lookup returns CDR1 SGDLS and CDR2 YYNGEE. Trimming stripped 0 bases from V and 4 bases from J, with 10 bases between. This CDR3 is 14 amino acids long. The CDR3 coding sequence is TGTGCCAGCAGCGTAGATCTCGAGAGCACTGAAGCTTTCTTT. It encodes CASSVDLESTEAFF.

The V and J genes are TRBV5-1 and TRBJ1-2; 8 nucleotides line up with TRBD1. With 3 bases clipped from V and 8 bases from J, the junction kept 6 bases outside the gene matches. The CDR3 loop spans 13 amino acids. The germline gives CDR1 SGHRS, CDR2 YFSETQ. The CDR3 DNA follows: TGCGCCAGCAGCTCTTCAGGGGGCCTCGGCTACACCTTC. Protein: CASSSSGGLGYTF.

This chain links TRBV5-6 with TRBJ1-4; D is unresolved. Germline V gene data show CDR1 as SGHDT and CDR2 as YYEEEE. This CDR3 spans 16 amino acids. The ends were cut back, 6 bases at V and 1 base at J, with 16 bases in the middle. This chain's CDR3 is CASNLLGKETNEKLFF. The CDR3 nucleotides read TGTGCCAGCAACCTCTTAGGGAAGGAAACTAATGAAAAACTGTTTTTT.

This clone was seen just once. The V call is TRBV30, the J call TRBJ1-2; D possibly corresponds to TRBD1 (5 bases). The V end lost 3 bases, the J end lost 4 bases, and 9 bases lay between the germline ends. CDR1 and CDR2 (germline): GTSNPN, SVGIG (reference sequence). The CDR3 contains 12 residues. The CDR3 DNA is TGTGCCTGGAGGGGCGGGACCTATGGCTACACCTTC. Translated, it gives CAWRGGTYGYTF.

The rearrangement joins TRBV7-2 to TRBJ1-1, with D possibly TRBD1 on 6 matching bases. The CDR3 length is 14 residues. CDR1 is SGHTA and CDR2 is FQGNSA in the germline V gene. V gave up 5 bases and J gave up 1 base, with 11 bases separating them. In nucleotides, the CDR3 is TGTGCCAGCAGCGCACAGGGTTCGAACACTGAAGCTTTCTTT. Translated: CASSAQGSNTEAFF.